These 5 T cell receptor beta chains were sequenced from one sample in a study of blood T cell repertoires in COVID-19. The repertoire was sequenced with immunoSEQ multiplex PCR; TCRdb's copy has only in-frame clones and lacks some. The table shows about 320,000 clones, with under 90% occurring only once. The sample taken for sequencing was PBMCs or T cells enriched from blood (not recorded which). These receptors came from a man between 60 and 75 years old who had recovered from COVID-19.

This clone was counted once. The chain employs TRBV4-1 and TRBJ2-5; weak D call: TRBD2 (6 bases). CDR1 MGHRA and CDR2 YSYEKL come from the germline V gene. V lost 1 base and J 2 bases, leaving 14 bases between the germline ends. CDR3 length: 16 residues. The CDR3 reads CASSQGERAFQETQYF. The CDR3 DNA is TGCGCCAGCAGCCAAGGTGAGCGGGCTTTTCAAGAGACCCAGTACTTC.

The chain joins TRBV28 to TRBJ2-7; 13 bases line up with TRBD2. The CDR3 consists of 15 residues. Germline assignment: CDR1 MDHEN and CDR2 SYDVKM. Trimming cost V 6 bases and J 1 base; bases outside gene matches: 3. The CDR3 sequence: CASRELAGGSYEQYF. CDR3 DNA: TGTGCCAGCAGAGAACTAGCGGGAGGGTCCTACGAGCAGTACTTC.

CDR3 region: CASSLWAAQETQYF. CDR3 DNA: TGTGCCAGCAGTTTATGGGCAGCCCAAGAGACCCAGTACTTC. The gene calls are TRBV27 and TRBJ2-5; D remains unclear. This CDR3 comprises 14 residues. Germline V gene lookup returns CDR1 MNHEY and CDR2 SMNVEV (reference sequence). With 1 base removed from V and 1 base from J, the gap between germline ends came to 7 bases.

A few counts support this clone. The chain employs TRBV5-1 and TRBJ1-6, with a weak D call TRBD1 (5 bases). The ends were cut back, 2 bases at V and 8 bases at J, with 11 bases in the middle. The germline CDR1 and CDR2 sequences are SGHRS and YFSETQ. This CDR3 spans 14 amino acids. The CDR3 loop is CASSLTGADSPLHF. The CDR3 coding sequence is TGCGCCAGCAGCTTAACAGGTGCCGATTCACCCCTCCACTTT. Combining the CDR3 with reference TRBV5-1 and TRBJ1-6 gives the whole variable domain KAGVTQTPRYLIKTRGQQVTLSCSPISGHRSVSWYQQTPGQGLQFLFEYFSETQRNKGNFPGRFSGRQFSNSRSEMNVSTLELGDSALYLCASSLTGADSPLHFGNGTRLTVT.

This clone is a singleton in its sample. This chain connects TRBV12-3 or TRBV12-4 to TRBJ2-1; 7 bases are a match to TRBD2. The CDR3 runs to 13 residues. Trimming cost V 6 bases and J 5 bases; bases outside gene matches: 4. Here the CDR3 DNA reads TGTGCCAGCAGGCCGCTAGCGGACAATGAGCAGTTCTTC. It translates to CASRPLADNEQFF.